These 19 T cell receptor beta chains were all obtained from the same sample, sequenced in a study of cytomegalovirus exposure and HLA in healthy donors. PCR used 60 Vbeta primers and 13 Jbeta primers. TCRdb's copy holds only in-frame clones and misses some; the assay was immunoSEQ multiplex PCR. The table lists 95,000 to 150,000 clones, 74% of them singletons. Sequencing was performed on PBMCs. The receptor source for this set is a middle-aged man in good health and CMV-seropositive.

V and J are TRBV6-5 and TRBJ2-7; perhaps TRBD1 as D (6 bases). From germline, CDR1 is MNHEY and CDR2 SVGAGI. This CDR3 is built from 15 residues. V lost 2 bases, J lost 3 bases, and 14 bases lay in between. The CDR3 nucleotides are TGTGCCAGCAGTTACAGCCCGGGACAAATCTACGAGCAGTACTTC. This encodes CASSYSPGQIYEQYF.

The rearrangement joins TRBV7-8 to TRBJ2-7, with D maybe TRBD1 (7 bases). Looked up from germline, CDR1 is SGHVS and CDR2 is FQNEAQ. The CDR3 is made up of 13 amino acids. V lost 8 bases and J lost 5, with 16 bases in between. The CDR3 nucleotides are TGTGCCAGCTCGTCGGAGGGGGCCCACGAGCAGTACTTC. Its protein is CASSSEGAHEQYF. The complete variable domain, with remaining parts taken from reference TRBV7-8 and TRBJ2-7, reads GAGVSQSPRYKVAKRGQDVALRCDPISGHVSLFWYQQALGQGPEFLTYFQNEAQLDKSGLPSDRFFAERPEGSVSTLKIQRTQQEDSAVYLCASSSEGAHEQYFGPGTRLTVT.

This clone was observed a few times. The gene calls are TRBV11-2 and TRBJ2-3; 7 nucleotides align to TRBD1. The V and J ends lost 4 bases and 5 bases, in that order; junction bases with no gene match: 9. The CDR3 spans 15 residues. Germline CDR1 and CDR2: SGHAT and FQNNGV. CDR3 region: CASSSGQNFGDTQYF. In nucleotides, the CDR3 is TGTGCCAGCAGCTCGGGACAGAACTTTGGAGATACGCAGTATTTT.

The rearrangement joins TRBV7-9 to TRBJ1-1; the match to TRBD1 covers 9 bases. V lost 3 bases, J lost 2 bases, and 4 bases stayed unmatched. The CDR3 sequence is 15 residues long. CDR1 and CDR2 (germline): SEHNR, FQNEAQ (reference sequence). CDR3 nucleotide sequence: TGTGCCAGCAGCTTGGGGGACAGGGAAAACACTGAAGCTTTCTTT. Its translation is CASSLGDRENTEAFF.

This chain connects TRBV11-2 to TRBJ2-1; 12 positions match TRBD2. CDR1 and CDR2 from the germline V gene are SGHAT and FQNNGV. This CDR3 contains 16 residues. Trimming took 5 bases from V and 4 from J; bases not matched to a gene: 6. The CDR3 DNA sequence: TGTGCCAGCAGCGCGAGACTAGCGGGGGATTACAATGAGCAGTTCTTC. Its translation: CASSARLAGDYNEQFF.

This chain links TRBV5-1 with TRBJ2-4, with TRBD1 matching over 9 bases. Germline assignment: CDR1 SGHRS and CDR2 YFSETQ. CDR3 size: 15 residues. V gave up 4 bases and J gave up 7 bases; unmatched junction bases: 9. The CDR3 sequence: CASSGRGQGENIQYF. The CDR3 DNA is TGCGCCAGCAGCGGGCGGGGACAGGGTGAGAACATTCAGTACTTC.

The CDR3 loop is CASSDSADTDTQYF. CDR3 nucleotide sequence: TGTGCCAGCAGTGACTCCGCGGACACAGATACGCAGTATTTT. The chain carries TRBV6-4 and TRBJ2-3; D is ambiguous. The CDR3 runs 14 residues. Trimming removed 0 bases at V and 2 bases at J, with 6 bases between. The germline V gene has CDR1 MRHNA and CDR2 SNTAGT.

The J gene is TRBJ2-5, the V gene TRBV13; 11 bases line up with TRBD1. Germline V CDR1 and CDR2: PRHDT, FYEKMQ (reference sequence). V dropped 6 bases and J dropped 5; count of bases not matched to a gene: 5. The CDR3 length is 14 residues. CDR3 DNA sequence: TGTGCCAGCAGGAGGACAGGGGGCGGTGAGACCCAGTACTTC. Residues: CASRRTGGGETQYF.

V and J are TRBV6-1 and TRBJ2-7; 11 nucleotides align to TRBD1. CDR1 MNHNS and CDR2 SASEGT come from the germline V gene. The CDR3 sequence is 15 residues long. V was clipped by 3 bases and J by 2 bases; unmatched bases: 3. DNA for the CDR3: TGTGCCAGCAGTGAGTCGGGACAGGGGGCCTACGAGCAGTACTTC. Its protein product is CASSESGQGAYEQYF.

The V and J genes are TRBV29-1 and TRBJ2-1; D gene unclear. Per germline, CDR1 SQVTM and CDR2 ANQGSEA. Trimming took 1 base from V and 0 from J, leaving 13 bases between them. The CDR3 runs 16 residues. CDR3 loop: CSVEGGASGSYNEQFF. CDR3 bases: TGCAGCGTTGAAGGTGGTGCTTCAGGCTCCTACAATGAGCAGTTCTTC.

This clone was counted a few times. The chain's CDR3 is CSVEGQSAYEQYF. The CDR3 DNA is TGCAGCGTTGAGGGACAGAGTGCCTACGAGCAGTACTTC. The gene calls are TRBV29-1 and TRBJ2-7; TRBD1 agrees at 7 bases. This CDR3 comprises 13 residues. J lost 2 bases, V lost 3 bases, and 4 bases had no gene match. Germline CDR1 and CDR2: SQVTM and ANQGSEA.

The chain combines TRBV19 with TRBJ2-3; TRBD2 matches at 11 bases. Germline loops: CDR1 LNHDA, CDR2 SQIVND (reference sequence). The CDR3 sequence is 14 residues long. V was pared by 5 bases and J by 5 bases, with 3 bases of the junction left unmatched. The CDR3 reads CASSFGLAGDTQYF. CDR3 in DNA: TGTGCCAGTAGTTTCGGACTAGCGGGAGATACGCAGTATTTT.

The chain employs TRBV11-2 and TRBJ1-4; 7 bases match TRBD1. This CDR3 spans 13 amino acids. With 1 base clipped from V and 8 bases from J, the junction kept 1 base outside the gene matches. The germline CDR1 and CDR2 sequences are SGHAT and FQNNGV. CDR3 amino acids: CASSLGTGEKLFF. In nucleotides, the CDR3 is TGTGCCAGCAGCTTAGGGACAGGCGAAAAACTGTTTTTT.

Comment on this clone: Relative to the germline gene, one junction end is altered; a read error may explain this. This chain links TRBV19 with TRBJ2-3, with D perhaps matching TRBD1 (5 bases). Germline V gene lookup returns CDR1 LNHDA and CDR2 SQIVND (reference sequence). The length of the CDR3 is 16 residues. The CDR3 coding sequence is TGTGCCAGTAGTACCCGACGCGAGCAGGGCACAGTTACGCAGTATTTT. Translation gives CASSTRREQGTVTQYF.

This sequence joins TRBV19 and TRBJ2-7; D is unresolved. The CDR3 contains 13 residues. V lost 6 bases and J 1 base, leaving 10 bases between the germline ends. CDR1 and CDR2 (germline): LNHDA, SQIVND (reference sequence). CDR3 sequence (DNA): TGTGCCAGTAGCCCTAACTATTCCTACGAGCAGTACTTC. It yields the protein CASSPNYSYEQYF. Complete variable domain (other parts from reference TRBV19 and TRBJ2-7): DGGITQSPKYLFRKEGQNVTLSCEQNLNHDAMYWYRQDPGQGLRLIYYSQIVNDFQKGDIAEGYSVSREKKESFPLTVTSAQKNPTAFYLCASSPNYSYEQYFGPGTRLTVT.

The chain recombines TRBV7-9 with TRBJ1-5, with D unresolved. V dropped 5 bases and J dropped 6 bases, with 8 bases sitting between them. The CDR3 runs to 12 residues. The germline V gene has CDR1 SEHNR and CDR2 FQNEAQ (reference sequence). DNA for the CDR3: TGTGCCAGCAGCAACGGTGGTCAGCCCCAGCATTTT. Amino acid sequence: CASSNGGQPQHF.

The chain recombines TRBV5-6 with TRBJ1-1; D is unclear. V was cut by 0 bases and J by 1 base, with 7 bases left in between. The CDR3 extends over 14 amino acids. The germline V gene encodes CDR1 SGHDT and CDR2 YYEEEE. The CDR3 reads CASSLAAGNTEAFF. The CDR3, as DNA: TGTGCCAGCAGCTTGGCCGCAGGGAACACTGAAGCTTTCTTT.

V usage is TRBV6-5 and J usage is TRBJ2-5; TRBD2 aligns across 8 bases. V shed 6 bases and J 4 bases; nucleotides not matched to a gene: 10. The germline CDR1 and CDR2 sequences are MNHEY and SVGAGI. CDR3 length equals 15 residues. CDR3 sequence (DNA): TGTGCCAGCAGCCCTAGCGGTGCGGGGGGAGAGACCCAGTACTTC. Its translation is CASSPSGAGGETQYF.

The V gene is TRBV30, the J gene TRBJ1-2, with TRBD1 matching 8 bases. The CDR3 sequence is 17 residues long. Germline V lookup: CDR1 GTSNPN, CDR2 SVGIG (reference sequence). V gave up 2 bases and J gave up 6 bases; unmatched junction bases: 17. The CDR3, as DNA: TGTGCCTGGAGTCCTCTCTCATCCGGACAGGGTACGGATGGCTACACCTTC. It specifies CAWSPLSSGQGTDGYTF.